Here is one T cell receptor (beta chain) with its context. No antigen is known for it. The record originates from a study of T-cell memory formation after mild COVID-19. Regarding the study as a whole: Those CD4+ clones that contracted were mainly in CM and EM (CD8+ ones in EMRA). Contracting clones, day 15 to 85, had balanced CD4/CD8, and later expanders favored CD4+.

Germline CDR1 and CDR2: SEHNR and FQNEAQ (reference sequence). V dropped 5 bases and J dropped 4 bases, with 15 bases sitting between them. CDR3 length: 15 residues. TCRdb itself ran the 5' RACE reads through MiXCR, one entry per CDR3 protein. This sample carries more than 70,000 distinct CDR3 sequences, approximately 15% of them seen once, and the ten largest clones take 25% to 35%. This clonotype was obtained from an adult woman who had mild COVID-19 (a few samples of this study predate the infection). Cell type and time point are not known. This chain uses TRBV7-9 with TRBJ2-1; D gene ambiguous. The sample was PBMCs or a T cell subset sorted from them (not recorded which). The CDR3 reads CASSPPGLGYNEQFF. The CDR3 bases are TGTGCCAGCAGCCCCCCGGGTCTAGGGTACAATGAGCAGTTCTTC.